A single sample is the source of the 28 T cell receptor beta chains below, sequenced in a study of cytotoxic CD8 clonotypes in ibrutinib-treated CLL. Data came from immunoSEQ multiplex PCR; TCRdb stores just in-frame clones and leaves some out. The sample holds roughly 200,000 clones, about four fifths seen once. The sample here was PBMCs, taken after 12 months of ibrutinib treatment. The receptor set was obtained from a human donor with chronic lymphocytic leukemia.

In its sample, this clone was seen a few times. The chain employs TRBV5-4 and TRBJ1-2; 7 bases map to TRBD1. CDR1 is SGHNT, CDR2 YYREEE, per germline (reference sequence). Trimming removed 4 bases from V and 4 bases from J; junction bases left unmatched: 4. CDR3 length: 13 residues. As DNA, the CDR3 is TGTGCCAGCAGCGGGACAGAGCTCTATGGCTACACCTTC. This codes for CASSGTELYGYTF.

CDR3 nucleotide sequence: TGTGCCAGCAGCTCAGGGTTTGTTGGTCCAGGAGAGACCCAGTACTTC. It yields the protein CASSSGFVGPGETQYF. The chain joins TRBV5-4 to TRBJ2-5; D might be TRBD1 (5 bases). The ends were cut back, 3 bases at V and 4 bases at J, with 19 bases in the middle. The CDR3 spans 16 residues. Germline values: CDR1 SGHNT, CDR2 YYREEE (reference sequence).

V usage is TRBV7-6 and J usage is TRBJ2-1, with D possibly TRBD2 on 6 matching bases. The CDR3 runs to 15 residues. Per germline, CDR1 SGHVS and CDR2 FNYEAQ. The V end lost 4 bases, the J end lost 2 bases, and 12 bases lay between the germline ends. CDR3 loop: CASSSGTPTYNEQFF. For the CDR3, the DNA is TGTGCCAGCAGCTCCGGGACTCCTACCTACAATGAGCAGTTCTTC.

The V and J genes are TRBV5-1 and TRBJ2-1; TRBD2 matches at 7 bases. Trimming took 5 bases from V and 6 from J; bases not matched to a gene: 2. Per the germline V gene, CDR1 is SGHRS and CDR2 is YFSETQ. The CDR3 contains 12 residues. Here the CDR3 reads CASRREGNEQFF. The CDR3 nucleotides read TGCGCCAGCAGGAGGGAGGGCAATGAGCAGTTCTTC.

This clone was detected only once. The chain has TRBV11-1 and TRBJ1-2; D is perhaps TRBD1 (5 bases). In germline, CDR1 is SGHAT, CDR2 FQDESV (reference sequence). V was trimmed by 5 bases and J by 4 bases, leaving 23 bases between them. The CDR3 length is 17 residues. The CDR3 reads CASSPGRTLESLYGYTF. The CDR3 coding sequence is TGTGCCAGCAGCCCAGGGCGGACCCTGGAGAGCCTCTATGGCTACACCTTC.

V gene TRBV4-1 combines with J gene TRBJ1-3; D is undetermined. The CDR3 is 14 residues long. Germline V gene data show CDR1 as MGHRA and CDR2 as YSYEKL. Trimming removed 2 bases at V and 4 bases at J, with 9 bases between. The CDR3 DNA is TGCGCCAGCAGCCAACCGGCTCTGGGAAACACCATATATTTT. It specifies CASSQPALGNTIYF.

The rearrangement joins TRBV10-1 to TRBJ1-1, with TRBD1 matching 8 bases. Germline V gene lookup returns CDR1 WNHNN and CDR2 SYGVQD (reference sequence). With 6 bases clipped from V and 0 bases from J, the junction kept 12 bases outside the gene matches. The length of the CDR3 is 17 residues. CDR3 nucleotide sequence: TGCGCCAGCAGCTCTACCCTGGGACAGGACATGAACACTGAAGCTTTCTTT. It encodes CASSSTLGQDMNTEAFF.

J is TRBJ1-5 and V is TRBV6-5, with TRBD1 as a possible D gene (6 bases). The V gene's germline CDR1 is MNHEY and CDR2 SVGAGI. This CDR3 contains 14 residues. V shed 5 bases and J shed 5 bases, with 13 bases lying between them. The CDR3 reads CASSTTGMDQPQHF. CDR3 sequence (DNA): TGTGCCAGCAGTACAACAGGGATGGATCAGCCCCAGCATTTT.

The sample holds many counts of this clone. The chain combines TRBV5-5 with TRBJ2-2; TRBD1 aligns across 8 bases. Trimming removed 4 bases from V and 6 bases from J; junction bases left unmatched: 11. Germline values: CDR1 SGHKS, CDR2 YYEKEE (reference sequence). The CDR3 is 16 amino acids. CDR3 sequence reads: CASSMWAGGPPGELFF. CDR3 DNA sequence: TGTGCCAGCAGCATGTGGGCAGGGGGCCCTCCCGGGGAGCTGTTTTTT.

The rearrangement links TRBV4-1 to TRBJ1-4; D unresolved. V was trimmed by 3 bases and J by 5 bases, leaving 13 bases between them. There are 15 residues in the CDR3. The germline V gene has CDR1 MGHRA and CDR2 YSYEKL. CDR3 sequence (DNA): TGCGCCAGCAGCCAGATGACTCTCGGGAATGAAAAACTGTTTTTT. It encodes CASSQMTLGNEKLFF.

On this clone: Germline and junction disagree at one end, which may indicate a read error. The chain combines TRBV29-1 with TRBJ1-1; weak D call: TRBD1 (5 bases). This CDR3 spans 14 amino acids. Per the germline V gene, CDR1 is SQVTM and CDR2 is ANQGSEA. CDR3 sequence (DNA): TGCACCGTTCAAAATCCGGGACGTATCGGGGAAGCTTTCTTT. It yields the protein CTVQNPGRIGEAFF.

The genes are TRBV9 and TRBJ2-5; D perhaps matches TRBD1 (6 bases). Deletions cut 3 bases from V and 5 bases from J, with 17 bases between. Germline lookup yields CDR1 SGDLS and CDR2 YYNGEE. CDR3 length equals 15 residues. The CDR3 loop reads CASSAYLDSPETQYF. In DNA form, the CDR3 reads TGTGCCAGCAGCGCCTACTTGGACAGTCCGGAGACCCAGTACTTC. The whole variable domain, remainder taken from reference TRBV9 and TRBJ2-5, is DSGVTQTPKHLITATGQRVTLRCSPRSGDLSVYWYQQSLDQGLQFLIQYYNGEERAKGNILERFSAQQFPDLHSELNLSSLELGDSALYFCASSAYLDSPETQYFGPGTRLLVL.

The chain uses TRBV5-1 and TRBJ1-2; tentatively, D is TRBD1 (5 bases). Per germline, CDR1 SGHRS and CDR2 YFSETQ. This CDR3 spans 18 amino acids. V lost 2 bases to trimming and J lost 0 bases, with 20 bases between them. The CDR3 bases are TGCGCCAGCAGCTTTAGTTCCCCCCGGCTACAGGCTAACTATGGCTACACCTTC. Translating it yields CASSFSSPRLQANYGYTF. Supplemented by reference TRBV5-1 and TRBJ1-2, the full variable domain reads KAGVTQTPRYLIKTRGQQVTLSCSPISGHRSVSWYQQTPGQGLQFLFEYFSETQRNKGNFPGRFSGRQFSNSRSEMNVSTLELGDSALYLCASSFSSPRLQANYGYTFGSGTRLTVV.

This chain uses TRBV6-5 with TRBJ1-3; D gene ambiguous. V gave up 0 bases and J gave up 4 bases, with 10 bases separating them. The CDR3 is made up of 15 amino acids. The V gene's germline CDR1 is MNHEY and CDR2 SVGAGI. The CDR3 DNA sequence: TGTGCCAGCAGTTACTCGTTTCAGGTGGGAAACACCATATATTTT. This sequence encodes CASSYSFQVGNTIYF.

This chain links TRBV18 with TRBJ2-2; no reliable D call. This CDR3 comprises 14 residues. V was cut by 2 bases and J by 2 bases, with 6 bases left in between. From germline, CDR1 is KGHSH and CDR2 LQKENI. Here the CDR3 reads CASSPNRNTGELFF. CDR3 nucleotide sequence: TGTGCCAGCTCACCAAACAGAAACACCGGGGAGCTGTTTTTT.

This clone came up a few times. Compared with germline, one end of the junction differs, possibly owing to a read error. The chain employs TRBV7-7 and TRBJ2-5; 9 bases match TRBD1. The CDR3 covers 13 residues. In germline, CDR1 is SSHAT, CDR2 FNYEAQ (reference sequence). DNA of the CDR3: TGTGCTAGCAGCCGGGACAGGGAAGAGACCCAGTACTTC. Translation gives CASSRDREETQYF.

V and J are TRBV25-1 and TRBJ1-2; 7 positions match TRBD1. This CDR3 spans 15 amino acids. The V gene's germline CDR1 is MGHDK and CDR2 SYGVNS. J gave up 4 bases and V 6 bases, and 11 bases lay outside the gene matches. The CDR3 DNA sequence: TGTGCCAGCAGCCAAGGGGGCGACTTCCTCTATGGCTACACCTTC. Translation gives CASSQGGDFLYGYTF.

J is TRBJ1-1 and V is TRBV18; D gene uncertain. This CDR3 has 14 amino acids. CDR1 is KGHSH, CDR2 LQKENI, per germline. V shed 9 bases and J shed 4 bases, with 18 bases lying between them. The CDR3 spells CASVTGSRVTEAFF. CDR3 DNA: TGTGCCAGTGTTACGGGCAGCCGGGTCACTGAAGCTTTCTTT.

This chain connects TRBV6-1 to TRBJ2-7; D perhaps matches TRBD1 (6 bases). Germline V gene sequence: CDR1 MNHNS, CDR2 SASEGT. The length of the CDR3 is 15 residues. V was clipped by 3 bases and J by 4 bases, with 16 bases between them. The CDR3: CASSDPGHRGYEQYF. For the CDR3, the DNA is TGTGCCAGCAGTGACCCGGGACACCGTGGGTACGAGCAGTACTTC.

This clone turned up a few times. The V gene is TRBV28, the J gene TRBJ1-5; perhaps TRBD1 as D (6 bases). Trimming took off 5 bases at V and 10 bases at J, with 24 bases between the two ends. The CDR3 is 16 amino acids. CDR1 is MDHEN and CDR2 is SYDVKM in the germline V gene. The CDR3 nucleotides are TGTGCCAGCAGTATAAGGCAGGGGTCCTCCACTCGACCCCAGCATTTT. Translation gives CASSIRQGSSTRPQHF.

A single count supports this clone. J is TRBJ2-2 and V is TRBV25-1, with D possibly called TRBD1 or TRBD2 (5 bases each). Germline V gene data show CDR1 as MGHDK and CDR2 as SYGVNS. There are 16 residues in the CDR3. V lost 4 bases and J lost 6, with 18 bases in between. CDR3 sequence: CASSVTASEGSGELFF. In DNA, the CDR3 is TGTGCCAGCAGTGTGACAGCCTCCGAGGGGTCCGGGGAGCTGTTTTTT.

The V and J genes are TRBV21-1 and TRBJ2-4; TRBD2 is the table's D call, not checked against the DNA. TRBV21-1 is termed a pseudogene. This CDR3 is built from 16 residues. CDR3 protein: CASSKALGRAGNIQYF. As DNA, the CDR3 is TGTGCCAGCAGCAAAGCGCTGGGAAGGGCGGGAAACATTCAGTACTTC.

The J gene is TRBJ2-2, the V gene TRBV5-1; 11 bases are a match to TRBD2. V lost 1 base and J lost 7; bases outside the gene matches: 6. This CDR3 has 16 amino acids. The germline gives CDR1 SGHRS, CDR2 YFSETQ. The CDR3 bases are TGCGCCAGCAGCTTGAGTAGCGGGAGGGCCGTCGGGGAGCTGTTTTTT. As protein: CASSLSSGRAVGELFF. Supplemented by reference TRBV5-1 and TRBJ2-2, the full variable domain reads KAGVTQTPRYLIKTRGQQVTLSCSPISGHRSVSWYQQTPGQGLQFLFEYFSETQRNKGNFPGRFSGRQFSNSRSEMNVSTLELGDSALYLCASSLSSGRAVGELFFGEGSRLTVL.

The rearrangement links TRBV11-2 to TRBJ2-1, with TRBD1 matching 10 bases. This CDR3 is built from 15 residues. V shed 3 bases, J shed 4 bases, and the junction held 3 bases outside the gene matches. CDR1 is SGHAT, CDR2 FQNNGV, per germline. This chain's CDR3 is CASSFGQGGYNEQFF. CDR3 nucleotide sequence: TGTGCCAGCAGCTTCGGACAGGGGGGTTACAATGAGCAGTTCTTC.

This chain links TRBV9 with TRBJ2-3, with unresolved D. The germline V gene has CDR1 SGDLS and CDR2 YYNGEE. This CDR3 comprises 11 residues. V was clipped by 4 bases and J by 8 bases, with 8 bases between them. CDR3 DNA: TGTGCCAGCAGCACCGCCGTTACGCAGTATTTT. Translated: CASSTAVTQYF.

A single count supports this clone. This sequence joins TRBV6-5 and TRBJ2-5; TRBD2 matches 7 bases. Trimming at V came to 4 bases and at J to 4 bases, leaving 6 bases not matched to a gene. Per the germline V gene, CDR1 is MNHEY and CDR2 is SVGAGI. This CDR3 spans 14 amino acids. Here the CDR3 DNA reads TGTGCCAGCAGTTTAAGCGGGACCGGAGAGACCCAGTACTTC. It yields the protein CASSLSGTGETQYF.

The chain joins TRBV5-1 to TRBJ2-1; TRBD1 agrees at 7 bases. The CDR3 extends over 12 amino acids. V dropped 4 bases and J dropped 10; count of bases not matched to a gene: 5. Germline V gene lookup returns CDR1 SGHRS and CDR2 YFSETQ. The CDR3 nucleotides read TGCGCCAGCAGCAACGGACAGGCGGAGCAGTTCTTC. Translating it yields CASSNGQAEQFF.

The J gene is TRBJ1-6, the V gene TRBV5-1; D perhaps matches TRBD1 (5 bases). The germline V gene has CDR1 SGHRS and CDR2 YFSETQ. V was cut by 3 bases and J by 6 bases, with 10 bases left in between. This CDR3 spans 14 amino acids. This CDR3 is CASSSGDSNSPLHF. CDR3 coding DNA: TGCGCCAGCAGCTCCGGAGACAGTAATTCACCCCTCCACTTT.